Each of the 16 T cell receptor beta chains below was sequenced from the same sample in a study of T cell responses to AZD1222 COVID-19 vaccine. Produced via immunoSEQ multiplex PCR; TCRdb's table is partial and in-frame only. This sample yields some 130,000 clones, of which about nine tenths are seen a single time; around 22% belongs to the top ten. The starting material was peripheral blood, obtained on day 0 of AZD1222 vaccination. These receptors all stem from an adult in good health.

This chain connects TRBV6-5 to TRBJ2-7; maybe TRBD1 (6 bases). Per germline, CDR1 MNHEY and CDR2 SVGAGI. The CDR3 runs to 13 residues. Trimming removed 6 bases from V and 3 bases from J, with 12 bases in between. The CDR3 sequence: CASSLGAFYEQYF. DNA for the CDR3: TGTGCCAGCAGCCTGGGGGCTTTCTACGAGCAGTACTTC.

This chain joins TRBV7-9 and TRBJ1-2; D is uncertain. V was clipped by 1 base and J by 6 bases, with 12 bases between them. Germline values: CDR1 SEHNR, CDR2 FQNEAQ (reference sequence). The CDR3 is made up of 14 amino acids. Here the CDR3 DNA reads TGTGCCAGCAGCTTAGTCACGACGGCAGATGGCTACACCTTC. This codes for CASSLVTTADGYTF. Based on the CDR3 plus reference TRBV7-9 and TRBJ1-2, the full variable domain is DTGVSQNPRHKITKRGQNVTFRCDPISEHNRLYWYRQTLGQGPEFLTYFQNEAQLEKSRLLSDRFSAERPKGSFSTLEIQRTEQGDSAMYLCASSLVTTADGYTFGSGTRLTVV.

This chain joins TRBV7-9 and TRBJ2-7, with D possibly matching TRBD1 (7 bases). This CDR3 has 15 residues. Per the germline V gene, CDR1 is SEHNR and CDR2 is FQNEAQ (reference sequence). V gave up 0 bases and J gave up 6 bases, with 15 bases separating them. CDR3 protein: CASSLASAGGREQYF. CDR3 coding DNA: TGTGCCAGCAGCTTAGCAAGTGCAGGGGGGCGCGAGCAGTACTTC.

The genes are TRBV28 and TRBJ2-7; either TRBD1 or TRBD2 may supply D (5 bases each). CDR3 length: 18 residues. From germline, CDR1 is MDHEN and CDR2 SYDVKM. Trimming stripped 1 base from V and 0 bases from J, with 19 bases between. CDR3 sequence reads: CASSLSPGLGALSYEQYF. The CDR3 bases are TGTGCCAGCAGTTTATCGCCCGGACTTGGGGCCCTCTCCTACGAGCAGTACTTC.

The gene calls are TRBV7-9 and TRBJ2-3, with D hard to call. This CDR3 comprises 16 residues. In germline, CDR1 is SEHNR, CDR2 FQNEAQ (reference sequence). V lost 0 bases, J lost 0 bases, and 10 bases lay in between. CDR3 DNA sequence: TGTGCCAGCAGCTTAGCTAGGGCAGCTAGCACAGATACGCAGTATTTT. Amino acid sequence: CASSLARAASTDTQYF. The entire variable domain, with the rest obtained from reference TRBV7-9 and TRBJ2-3, is as follows: DTGVSQNPRHKITKRGQNVTFRCDPISEHNRLYWYRQTLGQGPEFLTYFQNEAQLEKSRLLSDRFSAERPKGSFSTLEIQRTEQGDSAMYLCASSLARAASTDTQYFGPGTRLTVL.

The chain combines TRBV15 with TRBJ2-3; 11 positions agree with TRBD2. Trimming cost V 2 bases and J 5 bases; bases outside gene matches: 6. The CDR3 runs to 16 residues. Germline V CDR1 and CDR2: LNHNV, YYDKDF (reference sequence). The CDR3 coding sequence is TGTGCCACCAGCAGACAACTAGCGGGGGCGGTAGATACGCAGTATTTT. This codes for CATSRQLAGAVDTQYF.

Of note for this clone: Relative to the germline gene, one junction end is altered; a read error may explain this. V gene TRBV12-3 or TRBV12-4 combines with J gene TRBJ2-7; D may be TRBD2 (6 bases). This CDR3 spans 12 amino acids. DNA for the CDR3: TGTGCCAGCAGTCCGGGACTCCTAGACGGGAACTTC. Its translation: CASSPGLLDGNF.

The chain carries TRBV5-1 and TRBJ1-4; 8 bases match TRBD1. There are 17 residues in the CDR3. Germline-derived CDR1 and CDR2 are SGHRS and YFSETQ. Trimming cost V 5 bases and J 0 bases; bases outside gene matches: 9. CDR3 amino acids: CASRPGQGLTTNEKLFF. The CDR3 nucleotides are TGCGCCAGCAGACCCGGACAGGGCTTAACAACTAATGAAAAACTGTTTTTT.

The genes are TRBV28 and TRBJ1-3, with TRBD1 as a possible D gene (5 bases). The CDR3 is 15 residues long. Germline CDR1 reads MDHEN; CDR2 reads SYDVKM. Trimming took 6 bases from V and 0 from J, leaving 12 bases between them. The CDR3 DNA reads as TGTGCCAGCAGCGGGCGGGGGTACTCTGGAAACACCATATATTTT. Translation gives CASSGRGYSGNTIYF.

The chain links TRBV10-2 to TRBJ1-5, with D possibly matching TRBD1 (5 bases). The ends were cut back, 5 bases at V and 7 bases at J, with 12 bases in the middle. Germline CDR1 reads WSHSY; CDR2 reads SAAADI. The CDR3 consists of 13 residues. This CDR3 is CASSQGEGQPQHF. The CDR3 bases are TGCGCCAGCAGTCAGGGAGAAGGACAGCCCCAGCATTTT.

The rearrangement joins TRBV9 to TRBJ2-7, with 9 positions matching TRBD2. Germline V gene sequence: CDR1 SGDLS, CDR2 YYNGEE. V lost 0 bases and J lost 4; bases outside the gene matches: 5. The CDR3 totals 15 residues. The chain's CDR3 is CASSVGGGGAYEQYF. In DNA, the CDR3 is TGTGCCAGCAGCGTAGGAGGCGGGGGGGCTTACGAGCAGTACTTC.

In nucleotides, the CDR3 is TGTGCCAGCAGCCCGACAGGGTCTAACTATGGCTACACCTTC. This encodes CASSPTGSNYGYTF. The V and J genes are TRBV5-6 and TRBJ1-2, with 7 nucleotides matching TRBD1. There are 14 residues in the CDR3. The V and J ends lost 4 bases and 0 bases, in that order; junction bases with no gene match: 3. Germline CDR1 is SGHDT and CDR2 is YYEEEE. Variable domain in full (rest from reference TRBV5-6 and TRBJ1-2): DAGVTQSPTHLIKTRGQQVTLRCSPKSGHDTVSWYQQALGQGPQFIFQYYEEEERQRGNFPDRFSGHQFPNYSSELNVNALLLGDSALYLCASSPTGSNYGYTFGSGTRLTVV.

This clone was seen only once. This chain connects TRBV6-1 to TRBJ1-5; D call uncertain. V gave up 0 bases and J gave up 6 bases, with 12 bases separating them. CDR1 MNHNS and CDR2 SASEGT come from the germline V gene. The CDR3 totals 15 residues. The CDR3 protein is CASSEALLSFQPQHF. The CDR3 bases are TGTGCCAGCAGTGAAGCGCTTCTAAGTTTTCAGCCCCAGCATTTT.

V usage is TRBV11-2 and J usage is TRBJ1-6; D possibly corresponds to TRBD1 (5 bases). This CDR3 is 15 amino acids long. The germline V gene has CDR1 SGHAT and CDR2 FQNNGV. V lost 6 bases, J lost 6 bases, and 15 bases lay in between. The CDR3, as DNA: TGTGCCAGCAGGGGGGACGGCCGCTCTAATTCACCCCTCCACTTT. This encodes CASRGDGRSNSPLHF.

A word on this clone: The sample contains more than one DNA sequence encoding this CDR3. This chain uses TRBV3-1 (or the pseudogene TRBV3-2) with TRBJ1-5; D unresolved. This CDR3 spans 14 amino acids. V lost 2 bases and J lost 1, with 6 bases in between. Per the germline V gene, CDR1 is LGHDT and CDR2 is YNNKEL (reference sequence). CDR3 DNA sequence: TGTGCCAGCAGCCAAAGAGGAAGCAATCAGCCCCAGCATTTT. The encoded protein is CASSQRGSNQPQHF.

V usage is TRBV3-1 (or the pseudogene TRBV3-2) and J usage is TRBJ2-1, with TRBD2 matching over 9 bases. This CDR3 region has 16 residues. The V segment lost 4 bases and the J segment 9 bases; nucleotides outside the gene matches: 13. Germline V gene data show CDR1 as LGHDT and CDR2 as YNNKEL (reference sequence). CDR3 sequence reads: CASSPPSAGGRSEQFF. In DNA, the CDR3 is TGTGCCAGCAGCCCGCCAAGCGCGGGGGGGCGTAGTGAGCAGTTCTTC.